The clone carrying this TCR beta chain was seen at least ten times. Germline is not matched at one junction end, which may reflect a read error. The length of the CDR3 is 13 residues. Germline CDR1 LNHDA, CDR2 SQIVND (reference sequence). RNA-based 3' RACE libraries used unique molecular identifiers. MiXCR, applied by TCRdb to the 3' RACE reads, yields one record per CDR3 protein. The sample shows over 35,000 distinct CDR3 sequences, about 6% of them seen only once. This sample's treatment: PENTA 11 planned treatment interruption arm or continuous ART arm. At least 24 weeks of at least three-drug ART, in children 2 to 15 years. Naive CD4+ CD45RA+ CD45RO- T cells were FACS-sorted from thawed PBMCs. This sample is drawn from a study of HIV-infected children after antiretroviral therapy interruption. At the level of the study: All children had CD4+ count above 500 and viral load below 50 copies/ml. In continuous treatment, analyzed samples were from weeks 0, 48 and 150.

V usage is TRBV19 and J usage is TRBJ2-1; D is unresolved. This specimen consisted of CD45RA+ CD4+ T cells from PBMCs, pooled from several time points, obtained from a donor given antiretroviral therapy, either interrupted or continuous. This sample's subset: naive CD4+ CD45RA+ CD45RO- T cells. The TCR sequence derives from a pool of human donors with HIV. The DNA for the CDR3 is TGTGCCAGCAGTATAACAAACTATGCTGAGCAGTTCTTC. It encodes CASSITNYAEQFF.